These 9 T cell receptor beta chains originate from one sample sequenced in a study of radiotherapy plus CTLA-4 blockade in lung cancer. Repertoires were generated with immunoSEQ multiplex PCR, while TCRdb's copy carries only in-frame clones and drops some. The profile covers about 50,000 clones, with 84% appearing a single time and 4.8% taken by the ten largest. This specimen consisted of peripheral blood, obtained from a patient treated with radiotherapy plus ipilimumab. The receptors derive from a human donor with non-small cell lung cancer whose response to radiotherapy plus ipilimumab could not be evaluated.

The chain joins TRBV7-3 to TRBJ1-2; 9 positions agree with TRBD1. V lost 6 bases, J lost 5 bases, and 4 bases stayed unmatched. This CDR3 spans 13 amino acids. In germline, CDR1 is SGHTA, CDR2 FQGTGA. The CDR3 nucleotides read TGTGCCAGCAGTCCGGACAGGGGATATGGCTACACCTTC. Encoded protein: CASSPDRGYGYTF.

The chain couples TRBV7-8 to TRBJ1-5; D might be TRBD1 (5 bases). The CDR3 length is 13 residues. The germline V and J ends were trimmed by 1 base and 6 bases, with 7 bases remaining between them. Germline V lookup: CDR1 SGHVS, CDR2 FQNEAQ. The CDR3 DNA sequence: TGTGCCAGCAGCTTAGTGACAGCTCAGCCCCAGCATTTT. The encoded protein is CASSLVTAQPQHF.

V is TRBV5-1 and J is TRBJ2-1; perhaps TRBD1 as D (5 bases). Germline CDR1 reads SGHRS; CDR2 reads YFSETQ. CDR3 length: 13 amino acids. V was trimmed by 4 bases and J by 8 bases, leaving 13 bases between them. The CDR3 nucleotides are TGCGCCAGCAGCGGAGACAGTCCCTATGAGCAGTTCTTC. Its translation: CASSGDSPYEQFF.

This CDR3 reads CASSPYRGSYEQYF. In DNA, the CDR3 is TGTGCCAGCAGTCCTTACAGGGGCTCCTACGAGCAGTACTTC. The chain couples TRBV11-2 to TRBJ2-7, with 7 bases fitting TRBD1. The CDR3 has 14 residues. Trimming at V came to 6 bases and at J to 0 bases, leaving 5 bases not matched to a gene. Germline-derived CDR1 and CDR2 are SGHAT and FQNNGV. Full variable domain (rest looked up from reference TRBV11-2 and TRBJ2-7): EAGVAQSPRYKIIEKRQSVAFWCNPISGHATLYWYQQILGQGPKLLIQFQNNGVVDDSQLPKDRFSAERLKGVDSTLKIQPAKLEDSAVYLCASSPYRGSYEQYFGPGTRLTVT.

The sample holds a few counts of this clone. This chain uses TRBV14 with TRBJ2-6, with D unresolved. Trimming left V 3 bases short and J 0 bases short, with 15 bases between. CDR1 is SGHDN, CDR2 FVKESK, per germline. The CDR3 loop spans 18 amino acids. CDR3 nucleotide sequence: TGTGCCAGCAGCCAGCTCGGGTGGAGAAGCTCTGGGGCCAACGTCCTGACTTTC. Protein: CASSQLGWRSSGANVLTF.

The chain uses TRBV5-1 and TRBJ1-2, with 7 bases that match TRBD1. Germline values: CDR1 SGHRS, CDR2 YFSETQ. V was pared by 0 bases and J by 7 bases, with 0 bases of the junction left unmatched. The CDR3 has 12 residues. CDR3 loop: CASSLDRGGYTF. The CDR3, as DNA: TGCGCCAGCAGCTTGGACAGGGGTGGCTACACCTTC.

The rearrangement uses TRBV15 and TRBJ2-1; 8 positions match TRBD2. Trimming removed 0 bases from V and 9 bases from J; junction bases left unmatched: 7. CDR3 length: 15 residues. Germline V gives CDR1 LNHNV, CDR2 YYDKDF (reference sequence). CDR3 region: CATSRETGGGAEQFF. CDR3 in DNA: TGTGCCACCAGCAGAGAAACGGGGGGGGGCGCTGAGCAGTTCTTC.

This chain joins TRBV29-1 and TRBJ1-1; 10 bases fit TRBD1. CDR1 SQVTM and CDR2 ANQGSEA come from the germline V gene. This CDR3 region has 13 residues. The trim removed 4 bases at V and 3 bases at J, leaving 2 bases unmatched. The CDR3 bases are TGCAGCGTTGGACAGGGGGCGTACACTGAAGCTTTCTTT. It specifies CSVGQGAYTEAFF.

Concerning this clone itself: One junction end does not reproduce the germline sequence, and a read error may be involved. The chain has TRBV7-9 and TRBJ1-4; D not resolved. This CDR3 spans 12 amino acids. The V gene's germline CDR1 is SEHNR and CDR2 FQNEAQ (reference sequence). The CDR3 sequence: CASSLVDEKLSF. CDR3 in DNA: TGTGCCAGCAGCTTAGTTGATGAAAAACTGTCTTTT.